This T cell receptor beta chain derives from a study of T cells in Graves' hyperthyroidism and ophthalmopathy. TCR beta CDR3 regions were amplified from RNA. The HTBI primer set was used in a first-round RT-PCR of the TCR CDR3. TCRdb ran MiXCR on the multiplex PCR reads and lists one entry per CDR3 protein. The sample carries under 400,000 distinct CDR3 sequences, 25% recorded once. Reasons for excluding patients were uncontrolled infection, other autoimmune disease, pregnancy or lactation. Fresh peripheral blood, more than 9 ml, yielded the PBMCs. The CDR3 has 15 amino acids. The V and J ends lost 5 bases and 2 bases, in that order; junction bases with no gene match: 7. Germline V gene sequence: CDR1 SNHLY, CDR2 FYNNEI. Study-level findings and limits: Also found in blood were most expanded thyroid clonotypes above 0.001.

This clonotype was counted only a few times. Its antigen is not known. The TCR was taken from a man aged 45 to 65 with Graves' hyperthyroidism. The chain employs TRBV2 and TRBJ2-3, with 7 bases fitting TRBD2. The sample comprised blood. CDR3 loop: CASSLGGSLTDTQYF. In DNA, the CDR3 is TGTGCCAGCAGTCTAGGCGGGAGCCTCACAGATACGCAGTATTTT.